This TCR beta chain stems from a study of blood T cell repertoires in COVID-19. Measured with immunoSEQ multiplex PCR; TCRdb has only the in-frame clones, and not every one. Among some 220,000 clones listed, around 84% were seen once. Germline trimming cut 3 bases from V and 2 bases from J; bases unmatched to any gene: 5. In germline, CDR1 is LNHDA, CDR2 SQIVND (reference sequence). The CDR3 is 15 amino acids. The clonotype comes from a man in his fifties with active or convalescent COVID-19. Sequenced input: peripheral blood. The V call is TRBV19, the J call TRBJ2-3, with TRBD2 matching 7 bases. The CDR3 here is CASSIRDYNTDTQYF. The CDR3 nucleotides are TGTGCCAGTAGTATCAGGGACTATAACACAGATACGCAGTATTTT.